One and the same sample provided the 21 T cell receptor beta chains below, sequenced in a study of blood T cell repertoires in COVID-19. The protocol was immunoSEQ multiplex PCR, while the TCRdb copy is restricted to in-frame clones and leaves out a portion. The repertoire holds a few hundred thousand clones, with around 90% as singletons. Material for sequencing was peripheral blood. These receptors came from a man between 18 and 35 years old with active or convalescent COVID-19.

V gene TRBV28 combines with J gene TRBJ2-3; a weak D match, TRBD1 (5 bases). CDR3 size: 14 residues. Germline-derived CDR1 and CDR2 are MDHEN and SYDVKM. V was cut by 3 bases and J by 1 base, with 8 bases left in between. The CDR3 DNA is TGTGCCAGCAGTTTGGAAGGGGGCACAGATACGCAGTATTTT. Its protein is CASSLEGGTDTQYF.

The chain joins TRBV15 to TRBJ2-7, with 9 bases aligning to TRBD2. CDR1 and CDR2 (germline): LNHNV, YYDKDF (reference sequence). V gave up 5 bases and J gave up 0 bases; unmatched junction bases: 2. This CDR3 is 14 amino acids long. The CDR3 nucleotides read TGTGCCACCAGCCTGACTAGCGGCTCCTACGAGCAGTACTTC. This gives the protein CATSLTSGSYEQYF.

The chain combines TRBV7-9 with TRBJ1-6; a possible D gene is TRBD1 (6 bases). The ends were cut back, 5 bases at V and 6 bases at J, with 14 bases in the middle. Germline V gene sequence: CDR1 SEHNR, CDR2 FQNEAQ (reference sequence). This CDR3 comprises 15 residues. CDR3 sequence reads: CASSKGGGANSPLHF. Written as DNA, the CDR3 is TGTGCCAGCAGCAAAGGGGGGGGAGCTAATTCACCCCTCCACTTT.

The chain joins TRBV5-1 to TRBJ1-4, with TRBD1 matching over 7 bases. The J segment lost 6 bases and the V segment lost 4 bases, leaving 9 bases of the junction unmatched. Germline values: CDR1 SGHRS, CDR2 YFSETQ. The CDR3 extends over 15 amino acids. For the CDR3, the DNA is TGCGCCAGCAGCCATACCCAGGGGGGTCATGAAAAACTGTTTTTT. Residues: CASSHTQGGHEKLFF.

CDR3 sequence reads: CASSLDEGANYGYTF. The CDR3 DNA reads TGTGCCAGCAGCTTAGACGAGGGCGCTAACTATGGCTACACCTTC. The chain links TRBV7-2 to TRBJ1-2, with D hard to call. Trimming pared 1 base from V and 0 bases from J, leaving 9 bases between. In germline, CDR1 is SGHTA, CDR2 FQGNSA. The CDR3 is 15 amino acids.

This clone has only one observation. The chain employs TRBV6-5 and TRBJ1-1; no clear D gene. The CDR3 totals 13 residues. Germline V gene sequence: CDR1 MNHEY, CDR2 SVGAGI. V lost 1 base and J 6 bases, leaving 9 bases between the germline ends. Written as DNA, the CDR3 is TGTGCCAGCAGTTACTTAGGGCGGGCTGAAGCTTTCTTT. Encoded protein: CASSYLGRAEAFF.

The rearrangement links TRBV14 to TRBJ2-3; 12 nucleotides agree with TRBD1. In germline, CDR1 is SGHDN, CDR2 FVKESK. There are 17 residues in the CDR3. V lost 2 bases, J lost 4 bases, and 7 bases stayed unmatched. The chain's CDR3 is CASSQTPGQGAADTQYF. CDR3 nucleotide sequence: TGTGCCAGCAGCCAAACTCCGGGACAGGGGGCGGCAGATACGCAGTATTTT.

The rearrangement links TRBV4-2 to TRBJ2-4; 11 bases line up with TRBD2. The CDR3 loop spans 17 amino acids. Looked up from germline, CDR1 is LGHNA and CDR2 is YNFKEQ. Trimming took 1 base from V and 2 from J; bases not matched to a gene: 4. Here the CDR3 DNA reads TGTGCCAGCAGCCAAGGTCGACTAGCGGGAACCAAAAACATTCAGTACTTC. Translation gives CASSQGRLAGTKNIQYF.

The V and J genes are TRBV7-9 and TRBJ2-7; D remains unclear. This CDR3 has 13 residues. The V end was cut by 5 bases, the J end by 0 bases, with 8 bases between. The germline V gene has CDR1 SEHNR and CDR2 FQNEAQ (reference sequence). CDR3 in DNA: TGTGCCAGCAGCGCGAGAGTCTCCTACGAGCAGTACTTC. It specifies CASSARVSYEQYF.

This chain uses TRBV15 with TRBJ1-1, with D unclear. CDR3 size: 16 residues. CDR1 and CDR2 from the germline V gene are LNHNV and YYDKDF (reference sequence). V shed 0 bases and J shed 0 bases, with 11 bases lying between them. The CDR3 here is CATSRDRPRVNTEAFF. CDR3 bases: TGTGCCACCAGCAGAGATCGGCCTCGGGTGAACACTGAAGCTTTCTTT.

The chain is built from TRBV7-9 and TRBJ2-7; TRBD1 matches at 9 bases. Germline V gives CDR1 SEHNR, CDR2 FQNEAQ (reference sequence). With V trimmed by 5 bases and J by 4 bases, 3 bases remained unmatched. CDR3 size: 13 residues. The CDR3 here is CASSPQGAYEQYF. For the CDR3, the DNA is TGTGCCAGCAGCCCACAGGGGGCATACGAGCAGTACTTC.

This clone was seen only a few times. The same CDR3 can be traced to other DNA sequences in this sample. The chain is built from TRBV7-9 and TRBJ1-5; TRBD1 matches 7 bases. J was trimmed by 5 bases and V by 2 bases; bases with no gene match: 0. Germline lookup yields CDR1 SEHNR and CDR2 FQNEAQ (reference sequence). The CDR3 is 13 residues long. CDR3 nucleotides: TGTGCCAGCAGCTTAACAGGGGATCAGCCCCAGCATTTT. Its translation: CASSLTGDQPQHF. Complete variable domain (other parts from reference TRBV7-9 and TRBJ1-5): DTGVSQNPRHKITKRGQNVTFRCDPISEHNRLYWYRQTLGQGPEFLTYFQNEAQLEKSRLLSDRFSAERPKGSFSTLEIQRTEQGDSAMYLCASSLTGDQPQHFGDGTRLSIL.

The chain recombines TRBV9 with TRBJ2-7; TRBD2 matches 9 bases. After removal of 4 bases from V and 4 bases from J, the junction contained 12 bases not matched to a gene. From germline, CDR1 is SGDLS and CDR2 YYNGEE. This CDR3 has 16 residues. CDR3 residues: CASSLDLSGRVYEQYF. The CDR3 DNA is TGTGCCAGCAGCCTAGATCTTAGCGGGAGAGTTTACGAGCAGTACTTC.

This sequence joins TRBV19 and TRBJ2-4; D unclear. The CDR3 spans 14 residues. Trimming took off 5 bases at V and 6 bases at J, with 14 bases between the two ends. Germline assignment: CDR1 LNHDA and CDR2 SQIVND (reference sequence). In DNA form, the CDR3 reads TGTGCCAGTAGTTACGATACAACATTAAACATTCAGTACTTC. Its translation is CASSYDTTLNIQYF. Looking up the rest from reference TRBV19 and TRBJ2-4 gives the full variable domain: DGGITQSPKYLFRKEGQNVTLSCEQNLNHDAMYWYRQDPGQGLRLIYYSQIVNDFQKGDIAEGYSVSREKKESFPLTVTSAQKNPTAFYLCASSYDTTLNIQYFGAGTRLSVL.

V gene TRBV19 combines with J gene TRBJ1-1, with 8 bases matching TRBD1. This CDR3 is built from 14 residues. Trimming at V came to 6 bases and at J to 1 base, leaving 4 bases not matched to a gene. Germline V lookup: CDR1 LNHDA, CDR2 SQIVND (reference sequence). The CDR3 sequence is CASRTTGANTEAFF. The CDR3, as DNA: TGTGCCAGTAGGACGACAGGGGCGAACACTGAAGCTTTCTTT.

The V and J genes are TRBV2 and TRBJ2-7, with 8 nucleotides matching TRBD1. The CDR3 loop spans 14 amino acids. The germline V gene has CDR1 SNHLY and CDR2 FYNNEI. The V gene end was trimmed by 7 bases and the J gene end by 4 bases; junction bases not matched to a gene: 9. CDR3 sequence reads: CASKGRQGAYEQYF. CDR3 coding DNA: TGTGCCAGCAAGGGTCGGCAGGGGGCTTACGAGCAGTACTTC.

This chain links TRBV27 with TRBJ1-2; 7 bases are shared with TRBD1. CDR1 MNHEY and CDR2 SMNVEV come from the germline V gene (reference sequence). The CDR3 extends over 14 amino acids. The J segment lost 0 bases and the V segment lost 3 bases, leaving 1 base of the junction unmatched. CDR3 region: CASSFDRANYGYTF. CDR3 coding DNA: TGTGCCAGCAGTTTCGACAGGGCTAACTATGGCTACACCTTC.

V and J are TRBV29-1 and TRBJ2-1; possible D gene TRBD2, 5 bases. V gave up 6 bases and J gave up 0 bases, with 9 bases separating them. The CDR3 totals 13 residues. Germline V gene lookup returns CDR1 SQVTM and CDR2 ANQGSEA. DNA for the CDR3: TGCAGCGTCGGGGAAGTCTCCTACAATGAGCAGTTCTTC. This encodes CSVGEVSYNEQFF.

The rearrangement links TRBV21-1 to TRBJ1-1. TRBV21-1 is listed as a pseudogene. This CDR3 has 16 amino acids. CDR3 sequence (DNA): TGTGCCAGCAGCTTTCGGAGGAGATACTTAAACACTGAAGCTTTCTTT. Translation: CASSFRRRYLNTEAFF.

The V gene is TRBV28, the J gene TRBJ2-7, with 10 bases identical to TRBD1. The CDR3 extends over 14 amino acids. V trimming: 6 bases; J trimming: 6 bases; junction bases outside the gene matches: 8. CDR1 and CDR2 (germline): MDHEN, SYDVKM. CDR3: CASRAGTGVSEQYF. CDR3 nucleotide sequence: TGTGCCAGCAGAGCCGGGACAGGGGTTTCCGAGCAGTACTTC. Full variable domain (remainder filled in from reference TRBV28 and TRBJ2-7): DVKVTQSSRYLVKRTGEKVFLECVQDMDHENMFWYRQDPGLGLRLIYFSYDVKMKEKGDIPEGYSVSREKKERFSLILESASTNQTSMYLCASRAGTGVSEQYFGPGTRLTVT.

The chain has TRBV5-1 and TRBJ2-3; the match to TRBD2 covers 10 bases. The germline V gene has CDR1 SGHRS and CDR2 YFSETQ. CDR3 length: 16 amino acids. The ends lost 3 bases at V and 0 bases at J; junction bases unmatched: 4. The CDR3 region is CASSYRLAGSTDTQYF. CDR3 bases: TGCGCCAGCAGCTATCGACTAGCGGGTAGCACAGATACGCAGTATTTT. Full variable domain (rest looked up from reference TRBV5-1 and TRBJ2-3): KAGVTQTPRYLIKTRGQQVTLSCSPISGHRSVSWYQQTPGQGLQFLFEYFSETQRNKGNFPGRFSGRQFSNSRSEMNVSTLELGDSALYLCASSYRLAGSTDTQYFGPGTRLTVL.